This T cell receptor beta chain stems from a study of cytomegalovirus exposure and HLA in healthy donors. Whole-study context: It was reported in a later analysis that the same platform had been used for the 100 to 150 validation repertoires as for the roughly 700 first-cohort repertoires. Whole-study findings and limits: The majority of TCR sequences were rare, yet some public TCRs appeared in many donors. Subsequent analysis found a tendency for first-cohort TCR clusters to co-occur within the 110 or so validation repertoires. Listed as cytomegalovirus-associated were 170 or so TCR beta chains.

Using immunoSEQ multiplex PCR, the repertoire was profiled, and TCRdb retains in-frame clones only, with some absent. The sample comprises roughly 90,000 clones, 85% of which are singletons, and roughly 20% rests with the top ten. About this clone: Its antigen is currently unknown.

The sample was PBMCs. This clonotype was sampled from a man aged 18-30 years in good health and CMV-seropositive.

The CDR3 spells CASSLAAVSSGANVLTF. CDR3 in DNA: TGCGCCAGCAGCTTGGCGGCGGTTAGCTCTGGGGCCAACGTCCTGACTTTC. The V call is TRBV5-1, the J call TRBJ2-6; D uncertain. V dropped 0 bases and J dropped 0 bases, with 10 bases sitting between them. The germline V gene has CDR1 SGHRS and CDR2 YFSETQ. This CDR3 has 17 amino acids.